What follows is one T cell receptor (beta chain) and its context. In the original workflow: Using reference gene primer amplification, nucleated cell counts were estimated. Clones were sequenced by immunoSEQ multiplex PCR, and TCRdb holds only the in-frame ones, with some missing. V and J calls and clone size come straight from that table; D and trimming were deduced from the DNA. Here the sample spans fewer than 350,000 clones, 75% to 95% being singletons. The sample originates from a study of blood T cell repertoires in COVID-19. The overall study: T cells, B-cell-depleted T cells, or PBMCs supplied cDNA or gDNA.

CDR3 size: 15 residues. Seattle's cohort entered during active infection and was followed longitudinally. The source of this sequence is a woman aged 25-40 years with COVID-19, enrolled during active disease. The chain links TRBV21-1 to TRBJ1-6; TRBD1, the table's D call, lacks a check against the DNA. TRBV21-1 is tagged as a pseudogene. Sequencing used peripheral blood. CDR3 nucleotides: TGTGCCAGCGGGACCCGGGACAGGGTTAATTCACCCCTCCACTTT. Encoded protein: CASGTRDRVNSPLHF.